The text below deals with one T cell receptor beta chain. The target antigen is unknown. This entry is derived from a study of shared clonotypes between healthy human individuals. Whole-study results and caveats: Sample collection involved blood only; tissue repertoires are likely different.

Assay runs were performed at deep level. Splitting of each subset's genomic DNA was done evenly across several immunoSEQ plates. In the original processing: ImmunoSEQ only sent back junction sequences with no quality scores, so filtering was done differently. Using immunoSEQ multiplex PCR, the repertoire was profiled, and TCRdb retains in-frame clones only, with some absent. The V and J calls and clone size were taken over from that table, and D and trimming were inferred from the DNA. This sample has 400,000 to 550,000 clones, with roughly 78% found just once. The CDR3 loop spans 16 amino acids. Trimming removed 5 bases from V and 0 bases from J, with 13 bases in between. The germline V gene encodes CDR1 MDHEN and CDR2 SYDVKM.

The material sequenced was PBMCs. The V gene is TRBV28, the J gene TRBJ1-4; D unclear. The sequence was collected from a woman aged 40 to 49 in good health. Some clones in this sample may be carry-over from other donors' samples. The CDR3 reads CASSTVGIATNEKLFF. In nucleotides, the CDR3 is TGTGCCAGCAGTACCGTCGGCATTGCAACTAATGAAAAACTGTTTTTT.